Presented here are 21 T cell receptor beta chains from one specimen sequenced in a study of OX40 agonist ivuxolimab in advanced cancers. Clones were read by immunoSEQ multiplex PCR, and TCRdb kept only the in-frame ones, dropping some. The sample comprises 90,000 to 150,000 clones, 80% to 90% of which are singletons, and about 0.55% rests with the top ten. The source material was CD4+ or CD8+ T cells sorted from blood, sampled in a trial of the OX40 agonist ivuxolimab. These receptors all come from an adult with an advanced solid tumor such as melanoma, head and neck, liver or kidney cancer.

This clone was seen only a few times. This rearrangement joins TRBV7-9 to TRBJ1-1; tentative D call: TRBD1 (6 bases). The CDR3 spans 13 residues. CDR1 and CDR2 (germline): SEHNR, FQNEAQ (reference sequence). The V gene lost 8 bases and the J gene lost 4 bases, with 14 bases spanning the gap. The CDR3 loop reads CASLGGRGTEAFF. CDR3 bases: TGTGCCAGCCTTGGGGGGCGTGGCACTGAAGCTTTCTTT.

In this sample, this clone turned up once. The rearrangement links TRBV7-8 to TRBJ1-5; 8 positions match TRBD1. Looked up from germline, CDR1 is SGHVS and CDR2 is FQNEAQ. The CDR3 consists of 16 residues. Trimming cost V 6 bases and J 7 bases; bases outside gene matches: 14. The CDR3 sequence is CASSQLGPGGMQPQHF. Written as DNA, the CDR3 is TGTGCCAGCAGTCAACTCGGGCCAGGGGGCATGCAGCCCCAGCATTTT.

This clone was picked up one time. The chain carries TRBV27 and TRBJ2-5, with 7 positions matching TRBD2. With V trimmed by 0 bases and J by 0 bases, 7 bases remained unmatched. CDR1 and CDR2 (germline): MNHEY, SMNVEV (reference sequence). This CDR3 has 17 amino acids. The CDR3 protein is CASSLSIGGTYQETQYF. The CDR3 DNA reads TGTGCCAGCAGTTTATCTATCGGGGGGACTTACCAAGAGACCCAGTACTTC.

This chain uses TRBV30 with TRBJ2-7; 11 bases fit TRBD1. The trim removed 4 bases at V and 3 bases at J, leaving 5 bases unmatched. The germline V gene has CDR1 GTSNPN and CDR2 SVGIG (reference sequence). The CDR3 totals 14 residues. Here the CDR3 reads CAWNPGTGGYEQYF. In DNA, the CDR3 is TGTGCCTGGAACCCCGGGACAGGGGGCTACGAGCAGTACTTC. Full variable domain (rest looked up from reference TRBV30 and TRBJ2-7): SQTIHQWPATLVQPVGSPLSLECTVEGTSNPNLYWYRQAAGRGLQLLFYSVGIGQISSEVPQNLSASRPQDRQFILSSKKLLLSDSGFYLCAWNPGTGGYEQYFGPGTRLTVT.

The genes are TRBV19 and TRBJ1-2; D may be TRBD1 (5 bases). The germline V gene has CDR1 LNHDA and CDR2 SQIVND (reference sequence). The CDR3 has 14 residues. The V gene lost 6 bases and the J gene lost 10 bases, with 21 bases spanning the gap. CDR3 sequence (DNA): TGTGCCAGTAGGAAGACAGAAGGGGTATGGTCCTACACCTTC. Protein: CASRKTEGVWSYTF.

The chain uses TRBV29-1 and TRBJ2-7; D is uncertain. The V and J ends lost 0 bases and 6 bases respectively, with 9 bases between them. Germline V gene data show CDR1 as SQVTM and CDR2 as ANQGSEA. This CDR3 spans 12 amino acids. The CDR3 spells CSVEEGSGEQYF. CDR3 nucleotides: TGCAGCGTTGAAGAGGGATCGGGCGAGCAGTACTTC.

This chain joins TRBV11-2 and TRBJ1-2; D is unclear. This CDR3 has 14 amino acids. Germline CDR1 reads SGHAT; CDR2 reads FQNNGV. Trimming left V 3 bases short and J 2 bases short, with 10 bases between. The CDR3 here is CASSFGIRNYGYTF. In DNA form, the CDR3 reads TGTGCCAGCAGCTTTGGGATAAGGAACTATGGCTACACCTTC.

This chain connects TRBV6-6 to TRBJ1-3; unclear D gene. Germline-derived CDR1 and CDR2 are MNHNY and SVGAGI (reference sequence). The length of the CDR3 is 12 residues. The V end lost 2 bases, the J end lost 9 bases, and 8 bases lay between the germline ends. The CDR3 region has the DNA TGTGCCAGCAGTTACGAAGGAGGCACCATATATTTT. Its protein product is CASSYEGGTIYF.

The chain links TRBV28 to TRBJ2-5; D ambiguous. Trimming cost V 8 bases and J 4 bases, with 20 bases left between them. The CDR3 runs to 15 residues. In germline, CDR1 is MDHEN, CDR2 SYDVKM. DNA for the CDR3: TGTGCCAGCGCTTTGGGCCGGGTCGTGGGAGAGACCCAGTACTTC. It specifies CASALGRVVGETQYF.

This sequence joins TRBV29-1 and TRBJ2-5; the D gene is possibly TRBD2 (5 bases). The CDR3 runs 14 residues. Germline V CDR1 and CDR2: SQVTM, ANQGSEA. Trimming took 1 base from V and 4 from J, leaving 13 bases between them. The CDR3 nucleotides are TGCAGCGTTGAAGGAATAGCGACCTCAGAGACCCAGTACTTC. Residues: CSVEGIATSETQYF.

The chain links TRBV6-4 to TRBJ2-1, with 11 bases that match TRBD1. This CDR3 is 15 amino acids long. Germline assignment: CDR1 MRHNA and CDR2 SNTAGT. V lost 6 bases and J lost 3; bases outside the gene matches: 4. The CDR3 coding sequence is TGTGCCAGCAGCCCCGGGACAGGGGGCTACAATGAGCAGTTCTTC. Its protein is CASSPGTGGYNEQFF.

The chain is built from TRBV14 and TRBJ2-7; D is perhaps TRBD1 (5 bases). Germline V CDR1 and CDR2: SGHDN, FVKESK. V gave up 0 bases and J gave up 6 bases, with 15 bases separating them. This CDR3 comprises 15 residues. Written as DNA, the CDR3 is TGTGCCAGCAGCCAAGAAGGCCAGGGAACCATCGAGCAGTACTTC. It encodes CASSQEGQGTIEQYF.

The sample holds one count of this clone. V and J are TRBV5-4 and TRBJ1-6, with 11 positions matching TRBD1. Trimming at V came to 3 bases and at J to 9 bases, leaving 17 bases not matched to a gene. Germline CDR1 reads SGHNT; CDR2 reads YYREEE (reference sequence). This CDR3 has 19 residues. The CDR3 coding sequence is TGTGCCAGCAGCTCCGGACAGGGGGCTTTAGTGACGGTCGGTTCACCCCTCCACTTT. As protein: CASSSGQGALVTVGSPLHF.

This clone was counted a few times. The gene calls are TRBV11-2 and TRBJ2-2; D unclear. This CDR3 is built from 14 residues. Germline CDR1 reads SGHAT; CDR2 reads FQNNGV. V was cut by 5 bases and J by 2 bases, with 9 bases left in between. In DNA form, the CDR3 reads TGTGCCAGCAGCCCCTTAGGAAACACCGGGGAGCTGTTTTTT. It codes for CASSPLGNTGELFF. The complete variable domain, with remaining parts taken from reference TRBV11-2 and TRBJ2-2, reads EAGVAQSPRYKIIEKRQSVAFWCNPISGHATLYWYQQILGQGPKLLIQFQNNGVVDDSQLPKDRFSAERLKGVDSTLKIQPAKLEDSAVYLCASSPLGNTGELFFGEGSRLTVL.

The gene calls are TRBV4-2 and TRBJ1-6; D might be TRBD1 (6 bases). Trimming stripped 3 bases from V and 0 bases from J, with 12 bases between. The germline CDR1 and CDR2 sequences are LGHNA and YNFKEQ. The CDR3 totals 17 residues. The CDR3 loop is CASSQDRQSSYNSPLHF. In DNA, the CDR3 is TGTGCCAGCAGCCAGGACAGACAGAGCTCCTATAATTCACCCCTCCACTTT.

This chain joins TRBV5-6 and TRBJ2-1; 9 bases align to TRBD1. The V gene end was trimmed by 0 bases and the J gene end by 6 bases; junction bases not matched to a gene: 4. The CDR3 loop spans 15 amino acids. In germline, CDR1 is SGHDT, CDR2 YYEEEE. The CDR3 sequence is CASSLGQGVGNEQFF. The CDR3 nucleotides read TGTGCCAGCAGCTTGGGACAGGGGGTGGGCAATGAGCAGTTCTTC.

The chain is built from TRBV28 and TRBJ1-1; D is undetermined. Germline CDR1 MDHEN, CDR2 SYDVKM. The CDR3 is 13 amino acids. The germline V and J ends were trimmed by 5 bases and 1 base, with 8 bases remaining between them. In DNA form, the CDR3 reads TGTGCCAGCAGTCGACGGTCGAACACTGAAGCTTTCTTT. This encodes CASSRRSNTEAFF.

The rearrangement joins TRBV7-7 to TRBJ1-6; the D gene is possibly TRBD1 (5 bases). Per the germline V gene, CDR1 is SSHAT and CDR2 is FNYEAQ (reference sequence). The CDR3 sequence is 14 residues long. V was trimmed by 5 bases and J by 6 bases, leaving 11 bases between them. CDR3 bases: TGTGCCAGCAGCCCGGGACCGCCTAATTCACCCCTCCACTTT. Translation: CASSPGPPNSPLHF.

The CDR3: CATTRTSGGVEAKNIQYF. The DNA of the CDR3 is TGTGCCACGACCCGGACTAGCGGGGGGGTGGAAGCCAAAAACATTCAGTACTTC. The V and J genes are TRBV19 and TRBJ2-4; 15 nucleotides agree with TRBD2. CDR3 size: 18 residues. The V gene's germline CDR1 is LNHDA and CDR2 SQIVND (reference sequence). The V segment lost 10 bases and the J segment 0 bases; nucleotides outside the gene matches: 10.

This chain joins TRBV9 and TRBJ1-4; the D is unclear. Germline CDR1 SGDLS, CDR2 YYNGEE. V lost 0 bases, J lost 1 base, and 7 bases lay in between. The CDR3 spans 15 residues. The CDR3 loop is CASSVGRVTNEKLFF. CDR3 nucleotides: TGTGCCAGCAGCGTAGGGCGGGTAACTAATGAAAAACTGTTTTTT.

This chain joins TRBV19 and TRBJ1-6, with TRBD1 identical over 7 bases. The CDR3 runs 15 residues. Germline V gives CDR1 LNHDA, CDR2 SQIVND (reference sequence). After removal of 5 bases from V and 10 bases from J, the junction contained 11 bases not matched to a gene. Here the CDR3 reads CASSPGTDRYSPLHF. The CDR3 DNA is TGTGCCAGTAGTCCGGGGACAGACCGCTACTCACCCCTCCACTTT.